These 14 T cell receptor beta chains came from one sample sequenced in a study of CD8 T cells in ankylosing spondylitis. TCRdb reprocessed the 5' RACE reads with MiXCR, giving one entry per CDR3 protein. The sample holds a few hundred thousand distinct CDR3 sequences; around 19% are singletons and the top ten take roughly 7.3%. The sample comprised blood, either unsorted or a sorted T cell fraction (not recorded which). The receptors here all came from a male donor with ankylosing spondylitis or in good health (not recorded which).

This clonotype was counted a few times. The DNA of the CDR3 is TGTGCCACCAGCAGAGATGTTGGAAAACACAATGAGCAGTTCTTC. This codes for CATSRDVGKHNEQFF. This rearrangement joins TRBV15 to TRBJ2-1; unclear D gene. Germline assignment: CDR1 LNHNV and CDR2 YYDKDF (reference sequence). V was shortened by 0 bases and J by 5 bases, with 11 bases between the two germline ends. This CDR3 is built from 15 residues.

This clonotype was counted only a few times. In DNA form, the CDR3 reads TGTGCCAGCTGGGGGACAGAAGTATGGGAGCAGTTCTTC. This translates into CASWGTEVWEQFF. The chain links TRBV28 to TRBJ2-1; TRBD1 matches at 7 bases. Trimming took 8 bases from V and 10 from J; bases not matched to a gene: 11. This CDR3 region has 13 residues. CDR1 MDHEN and CDR2 SYDVKM come from the germline V gene.

The rearrangement links TRBV20-1 to TRBJ1-2, with TRBD1 identical over 7 bases. Per the germline V gene, CDR1 is DFQATT and CDR2 is SNEGSKA (reference sequence). This CDR3 spans 13 amino acids. J was trimmed by 5 bases and V by 6 bases; bases with no gene match: 9. As DNA, the CDR3 is TGCAGTGCGGGTGCAGGGGGGATGTATGGCTACACCTTC. This gives the protein CSAGAGGMYGYTF.

This clonotype has more than one count but fewer than ten. The chain employs TRBV6-1 and TRBJ2-7; D unclear. Germline values: CDR1 MNHNS, CDR2 SASEGT. V was trimmed by 5 bases and J by 2 bases, leaving 7 bases between them. This CDR3 has 12 residues. For the CDR3, the DNA is TGTGCCAGCAGTTCGGTTACCTACGAGCAGTACGTC. Its translation is CASSSVTYEQYV.

On this clonotype: One base away lies a much larger clone, so this may be a sequencing read error. The chain joins TRBV5-1 to TRBJ1-1, with 7 bases identical to TRBD1. In germline, CDR1 is SGHRS, CDR2 YFSETQ. CDR3 length: 16 residues. With 3 bases clipped from V and 6 bases from J, the junction kept 14 bases outside the gene matches. The DNA for the CDR3 is TGCGCCAGCAGCTCGGGGGGCATCTACAGGGGTGCTGAAGCTTTCTTT. Translation: CASSSGGIYRGAEAFF.

This clonotype was detected many times. The CDR3 DNA reads as TGCGCCAGCAGTGAGTGGACAGGGAACAATGAGCAGTTCTTC. It encodes CASSEWTGNNEQFF. The V and J genes are TRBV10-2 and TRBJ2-1; 8 bases match TRBD1. CDR3 size: 14 residues. Per germline, CDR1 WSHSY and CDR2 SAAADI. V dropped 1 base and J dropped 5; count of bases not matched to a gene: 1.

This clonotype was recorded many times. This chain uses TRBV5-1 with TRBJ2-5, with a weak D call TRBD1 (5 bases). V lost 1 base and J 2 bases, leaving 12 bases between the germline ends. The CDR3 loop spans 15 amino acids. The germline V gene has CDR1 SGHRS and CDR2 YFSETQ. CDR3: CASSLSPTDQETQYF. As DNA, the CDR3 is TGCGCCAGCAGCTTGTCCCCGACAGATCAAGAGACCCAGTACTTC.

This clonotype turned up a few times. The genes are TRBV15 and TRBJ1-1; D not certain. Looked up from germline, CDR1 is LNHNV and CDR2 is YYDKDF (reference sequence). Trimming shortened V by 1 base and J by 5 bases, and 14 bases separated the two germline ends. This CDR3 has 15 amino acids. The CDR3 DNA sequence: TGTGCCACCAGCAGAGGCTCCCTAAGTCAGACTGAAGCTTTCTTT. Its translation: CATSRGSLSQTEAFF.

The CDR3 spells CASSQRTGEDTQYF. CDR3 coding DNA: TGCGCCAGCAGCCAAAGGACAGGGGAAGATACGCAGTATTTT. The chain carries TRBV5-1 and TRBJ2-3; 9 bases align to TRBD1. The CDR3 is 14 amino acids. The junction had 5 bases not matched to a gene; V was cut back by 4 bases and J by 5 bases. Per germline, CDR1 SGHRS and CDR2 YFSETQ.

Only a few counts were recorded for this clonotype. The chain couples TRBV5-1 to TRBJ1-5; maybe TRBD1 (6 bases). The CDR3 is made up of 15 amino acids. Germline V gene lookup returns CDR1 SGHRS and CDR2 YFSETQ. Trimming stripped 3 bases from V and 2 bases from J, with 12 bases between. The chain's CDR3 is CASSSGSGGNQPQHF. The DNA for the CDR3 is TGCGCCAGCAGCTCGGGATCAGGGGGCAATCAGCCCCAGCATTTT.

This clonotype turned up a few times. The V and J genes are TRBV12-3 or TRBV12-4 and TRBJ2-1; D is possibly TRBD2 (5 bases). The CDR3 is 14 residues long. Trimming removed 2 bases from V and 0 bases from J, with 5 bases in between. CDR3 sequence (DNA): TGTGCCAGCAGTTTAACTAGCTCCTACAATGAGCAGTTCTTC. Encoded protein: CASSLTSSYNEQFF.

CDR3 amino acids: CATRQGADTGELFF. CDR3 bases: TGTGCCACCAGACAGGGGGCTGACACCGGGGAGCTGTTTTTT. The V gene is TRBV10-3, the J gene TRBJ2-2; TRBD1 matches at 10 bases. In germline, CDR1 is ENHRY, CDR2 SYGVKD. V shed 10 bases, J shed 3 bases, and the junction held 5 bases outside the gene matches. The CDR3 covers 14 residues.

This clonotype was counted only a few times. The chain couples TRBV20-1 to TRBJ2-3, with TRBD2 identical over 12 bases. Germline V lookup: CDR1 DFQATT, CDR2 SNEGSKA (reference sequence). The CDR3 totals 13 residues. V lost 3 bases, J lost 9 bases, and 4 bases stayed unmatched. For the CDR3, the DNA is TGCAGTGCTAGGCTAGCGGGGGGGCGAACGCAGTATTTT. Its translation: CSARLAGGRTQYF.

In its sample, this clonotype was seen many times. The CDR3 DNA follows: TGCAGCGTTGCGGGCGATAGGGGGGACACTGAAGCTTTCTTT. Its protein is CSVAGDRGDTEAFF. This chain connects TRBV29-1 to TRBJ1-1, with D possibly TRBD1 on 6 matching bases. Germline CDR1 is SQVTM and CDR2 is ANQGSEA. This CDR3 is 14 amino acids long. The V end lost 4 bases, the J end lost 3 bases, and 15 bases lay between the germline ends.